This TCR beta chain was profiled in a study of memory CD4+ T cells and cytomegalovirus serostatus. Single viable CD3+CD4+CD8-CD45RO+ cells were sorted as the memory CD4+ T cells. The V and J ends lost 2 bases and 6 bases, in that order; junction bases with no gene match: 11. Looked up from germline, CDR1 is GTSNPN and CDR2 is SVGIG (reference sequence). This CDR3 is 16 amino acids long. The protocol was immunoSEQ multiplex PCR, while the TCRdb copy is restricted to in-frame clones and leaves out a portion. The top ten hold around 0.84% of the sample, which has over 65,000 clones, more than 70% seen once.

This clonotype originated in an adult in good health and CMV-seronegative. This chain links TRBV30 with TRBJ2-3, with TRBD2 matching 10 bases. Sequenced material: memory CD4+ T cells from blood. CDR3 region: CAWSPGLATLVDTQYF. Here the CDR3 DNA reads TGTGCCTGGAGTCCGGGACTAGCGACCCTAGTGGATACGCAGTATTTT.